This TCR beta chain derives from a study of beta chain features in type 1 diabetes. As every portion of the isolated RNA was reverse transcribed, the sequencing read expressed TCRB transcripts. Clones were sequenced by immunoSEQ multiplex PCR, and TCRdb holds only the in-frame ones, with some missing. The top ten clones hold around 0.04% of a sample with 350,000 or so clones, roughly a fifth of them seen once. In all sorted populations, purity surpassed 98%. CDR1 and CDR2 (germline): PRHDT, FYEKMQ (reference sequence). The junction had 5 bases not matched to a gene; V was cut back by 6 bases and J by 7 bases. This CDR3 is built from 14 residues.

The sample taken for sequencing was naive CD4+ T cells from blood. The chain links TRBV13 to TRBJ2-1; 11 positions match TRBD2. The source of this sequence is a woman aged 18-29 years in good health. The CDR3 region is CASRLAGGRNEQFF. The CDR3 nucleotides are TGTGCCAGCAGGCTAGCGGGAGGAAGGAATGAGCAGTTCTTC.